Presented here are 13 T cell receptor beta chains from one specimen sequenced in a study of blood T cell repertoires in COVID-19. Generated by immunoSEQ multiplex PCR, the TCRdb table keeps only in-frame clones and is missing some. The sample has about 160,000 clones; almost 85% are singletons. Sequencing used peripheral blood. The receptor set was obtained from a woman older than 75 with acute or convalescent COVID-19.

This chain links TRBV5-6 with TRBJ2-1; TRBD2 aligns across 15 bases. The CDR3 has 19 residues. The germline CDR1 and CDR2 sequences are SGHDT and YYEEEE. J lost 0 bases, V lost 4 bases, and 8 bases had no gene match. The CDR3 region is CASSMGLAGGLGSYNEQFF. The DNA of the CDR3 is TGTGCCAGCAGCATGGGACTAGCGGGAGGCTTGGGCTCCTACAATGAGCAGTTCTTC. Supplemented by reference TRBV5-6 and TRBJ2-1, the full variable domain reads DAGVTQSPTHLIKTRGQQVTLRCSPKSGHDTVSWYQQALGQGPQFIFQYYEEEERQRGNFPDRFSGHQFPNYSSELNVNALLLGDSALYLCASSMGLAGGLGSYNEQFFGPGTRLTVL.

The table lists this clone with a few counts. The V gene is TRBV30, the J gene TRBJ1-1; unclear D gene. Trimming shortened V by 1 base and J by 6 bases, and 6 bases separated the two germline ends. CDR3 length: 11 residues. CDR1 is GTSNPN and CDR2 is SVGIG in the germline V gene (reference sequence). CDR3 sequence: CAWSAGSEAFF. The DNA of the CDR3 is TGTGCCTGGAGTGCCGGGTCTGAAGCTTTCTTT.

The rearrangement uses TRBV10-3 and TRBJ2-1; D gene ambiguous. The V end was cut by 0 bases, the J end by 9 bases, with 12 bases between. Germline CDR1 and CDR2: ENHRY and SYGVKD. The CDR3 loop spans 14 amino acids. The CDR3 is CAISESRPSSEQFF. The CDR3 nucleotides read TGTGCCATCAGTGAGTCGCGTCCGAGTAGTGAGCAGTTCTTC.

This chain joins TRBV5-6 and TRBJ2-2, with D perhaps matching TRBD1 (5 bases). This CDR3 is 16 amino acids long. CDR1 is SGHDT and CDR2 is YYEEEE in the germline V gene. V was cut by 2 bases and J by 4 bases, with 15 bases left in between. CDR3 bases: TGTGCCAGCAGCTTCTTTGGCCAGGGTAGCACCGGGGAGCTGTTTTTT. This gives the protein CASSFFGQGSTGELFF.

The chain has TRBV3-1 (or the pseudogene TRBV3-2) and TRBJ2-7; 8 positions agree with TRBD2. V was pared by 4 bases and J by 5 bases, with 10 bases of the junction left unmatched. CDR1 and CDR2 (germline): LGHDT, YNNKEL (reference sequence). This CDR3 region has 15 residues. CDR3 sequence: CASSLRGSGSHEQYF. Written as DNA, the CDR3 is TGTGCCAGCAGCCTTCGGGGGAGCGGGAGCCACGAGCAGTACTTC.

The chain links TRBV11-2 to TRBJ2-5, with 8 bases lining up with TRBD2. V dropped 1 base and J dropped 3; count of bases not matched to a gene: 16. CDR3 length: 19 amino acids. Germline CDR1 reads SGHAT; CDR2 reads FQNNGV. The CDR3 nucleotides are TGTGCCAGCAGCTTAGCCGCGAGAGGGAACGGGAGGGGGGAAGAGACCCAGTACTTC. Its translation is CASSLAARGNGRGEETQYF. Combining the CDR3 with reference TRBV11-2 and TRBJ2-5 gives the whole variable domain EAGVAQSPRYKIIEKRQSVAFWCNPISGHATLYWYQQILGQGPKLLIQFQNNGVVDDSQLPKDRFSAERLKGVDSTLKIQPAKLEDSAVYLCASSLAARGNGRGEETQYFGPGTRLLVL.

The chain couples TRBV6-5 to TRBJ1-5, with D unclear. Trimming removed 11 bases at V and 6 bases at J, with 17 bases between. The CDR3 is made up of 13 amino acids. Germline CDR1 MNHEY, CDR2 SVGAGI. This chain's CDR3 is CAVGRENSQPQHF. CDR3 nucleotide sequence: TGTGCCGTGGGGAGGGAGAACAGTCAGCCCCAGCATTTT.

The chain uses TRBV6-5 and TRBJ2-7; TRBD1 matches at 7 bases. Germline V gene lookup returns CDR1 MNHEY and CDR2 SVGAGI. The CDR3 has 16 amino acids. The ends lost 4 bases at V and 5 bases at J; junction bases unmatched: 14. The CDR3 sequence: CASSSASTGFNHEQYF. The CDR3 DNA sequence: TGTGCCAGCAGTTCCGCCTCGACAGGGTTTAACCACGAGCAGTACTTC.

This clone was found once. The chain couples TRBV5-1 to TRBJ2-1; unclear D gene. CDR1 SGHRS and CDR2 YFSETQ come from the germline V gene. Trimming removed 4 bases from V and 3 bases from J, with 8 bases in between. The CDR3 has 13 amino acids. The CDR3 here is CASSSQIYNEQFF. DNA of the CDR3: TGCGCCAGCAGCAGCCAAATCTACAATGAGCAGTTCTTC. Supplemented by reference TRBV5-1 and TRBJ2-1, the full variable domain reads KAGVTQTPRYLIKTRGQQVTLSCSPISGHRSVSWYQQTPGQGLQFLFEYFSETQRNKGNFPGRFSGRQFSNSRSEMNVSTLELGDSALYLCASSSQIYNEQFFGPGTRLTVL.

This clone was recorded once. The chain is built from TRBV13 and TRBJ2-7; TRBD2 is a possible D gene (6 bases). Trimming left V 0 bases short and J 2 bases short, with 14 bases between. The germline CDR1 and CDR2 sequences are PRHDT and FYEKMQ (reference sequence). The CDR3 covers 16 residues. CDR3 in amino acids: CASSLGGAGPTYEQYF. The CDR3 region has the DNA TGTGCCAGCAGCTTAGGAGGAGCGGGCCCTACCTACGAGCAGTACTTC.

The V and J genes are TRBV6-6 and TRBJ2-7; D is unclear. There are 12 residues in the CDR3. The V end lost 6 bases, the J end lost 0 bases, and 6 bases lay between the germline ends. Germline values: CDR1 MNHNY, CDR2 SVGAGI (reference sequence). CDR3: CASRTYSYEQYF. The CDR3 DNA reads TGTGCCAGCAGGACTTACTCCTACGAGCAGTACTTC.

This clone was observed a handful of times. The CDR3 loop reads CASRQGLYQPQHF. The CDR3, as DNA: TGTGCCAGCAGGCAGGGTTTGTATCAGCCCCAGCATTTT. The chain has TRBV7-2 and TRBJ1-5; tentative D call: TRBD1 (5 bases). There are 13 residues in the CDR3. Germline assignment: CDR1 SGHTA and CDR2 FQGNSA. Between the trimmed V and J ends, which lost 6 bases and 5 bases, there was a span of 11 bases.

The chain couples TRBV19 to TRBJ1-5; 7 positions agree with TRBD1. V was clipped by 5 bases and J by 2 bases; unmatched bases: 6. The CDR3 spans 15 residues. CDR1 LNHDA and CDR2 SQIVND come from the germline V gene (reference sequence). The CDR3 DNA follows: TGTGCCAGTAGTCCAGACAGGGAAGGCAATCAGCCCCAGCATTTT. This codes for CASSPDREGNQPQHF.